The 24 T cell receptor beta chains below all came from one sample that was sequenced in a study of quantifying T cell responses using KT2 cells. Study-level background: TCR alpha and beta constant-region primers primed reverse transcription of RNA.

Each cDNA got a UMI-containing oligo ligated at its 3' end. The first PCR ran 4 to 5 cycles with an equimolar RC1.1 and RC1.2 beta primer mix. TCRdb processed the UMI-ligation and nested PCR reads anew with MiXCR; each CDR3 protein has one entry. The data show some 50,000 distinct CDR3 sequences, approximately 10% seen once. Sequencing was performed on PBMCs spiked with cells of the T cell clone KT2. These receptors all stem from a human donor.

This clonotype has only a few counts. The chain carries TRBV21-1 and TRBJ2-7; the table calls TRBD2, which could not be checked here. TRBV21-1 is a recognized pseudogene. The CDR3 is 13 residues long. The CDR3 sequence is CASSKDTSYEQYF. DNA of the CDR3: TGTGCCAGCAGCAAAGACACTAGCTACGAGCAGTACTTC.

The CDR3 DNA reads as TGTGCCAGCCAGAGACTAGCGGCATACAATGAGCAGTTCTTC. Translation gives CASQRLAAYNEQFF. The gene calls are TRBV6-1 and TRBJ2-1, with 9 positions matching TRBD2. Germline V gene sequence: CDR1 MNHNS, CDR2 SASEGT. The ends lost 8 bases at V and 4 bases at J; junction bases unmatched: 6. The CDR3 loop spans 14 amino acids.

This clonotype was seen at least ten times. CDR3: CASSYEYRDRAEETQYF. The CDR3 DNA follows: TGTGCCAGCAGTTACGAGTATCGGGACAGGGCGGAAGAGACCCAGTACTTC. The J gene is TRBJ2-5, the V gene TRBV6-5, with 9 bases that match TRBD1. Trimming removed 2 bases from V and 3 bases from J; junction bases left unmatched: 10. This CDR3 has 17 amino acids. Germline V gene data show CDR1 as MNHEY and CDR2 as SVGAGI.

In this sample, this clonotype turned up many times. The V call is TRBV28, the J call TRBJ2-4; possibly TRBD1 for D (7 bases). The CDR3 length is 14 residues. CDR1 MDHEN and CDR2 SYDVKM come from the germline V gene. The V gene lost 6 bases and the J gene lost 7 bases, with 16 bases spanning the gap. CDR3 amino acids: CASRSGGTENIQYF. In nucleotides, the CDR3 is TGTGCCAGCAGGTCAGGAGGGACAGAGAACATTCAGTACTTC.

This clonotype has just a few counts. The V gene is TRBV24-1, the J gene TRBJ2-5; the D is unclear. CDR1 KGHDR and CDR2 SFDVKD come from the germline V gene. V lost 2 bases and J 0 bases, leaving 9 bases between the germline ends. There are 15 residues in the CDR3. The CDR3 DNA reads TGTGCCACCAGTGATTGGGAAGGGAACCAAGAGACCCAGTACTTC. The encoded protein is CATSDWEGNQETQYF.

The CDR3 DNA follows: TGCAGCGTTGAGGGAGTGTCCTACGAGCAGTACTTC. Translation gives CSVEGVSYEQYF. The V and J genes are TRBV29-1 and TRBJ2-7; tentatively, D is TRBD2 (5 bases). This CDR3 spans 12 amino acids. Trimming removed 3 bases from V and 1 base from J, with 7 bases in between. Germline lookup yields CDR1 SQVTM and CDR2 ANQGSEA.

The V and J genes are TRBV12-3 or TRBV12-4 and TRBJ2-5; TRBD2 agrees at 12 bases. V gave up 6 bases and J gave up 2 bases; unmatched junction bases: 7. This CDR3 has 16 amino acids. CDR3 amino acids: CASSNGLAGKQETQYF. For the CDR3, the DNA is TGTGCCAGCAGCAATGGACTAGCGGGGAAACAAGAGACCCAGTACTTC.

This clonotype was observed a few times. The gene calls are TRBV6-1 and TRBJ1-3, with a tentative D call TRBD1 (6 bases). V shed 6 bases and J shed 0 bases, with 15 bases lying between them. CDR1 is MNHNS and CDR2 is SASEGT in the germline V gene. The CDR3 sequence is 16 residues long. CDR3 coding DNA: TGTGCCAGCAGACCAATGGACAGTAGCTCTGGAAACACCATATATTTT. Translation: CASRPMDSSSGNTIYF.

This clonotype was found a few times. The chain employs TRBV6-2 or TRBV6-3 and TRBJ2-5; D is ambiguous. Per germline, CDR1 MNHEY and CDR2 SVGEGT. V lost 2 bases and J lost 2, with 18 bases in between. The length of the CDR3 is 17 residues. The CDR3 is CASSYPMAGYHQETQYF. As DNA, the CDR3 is TGTGCCAGCAGTTACCCGATGGCCGGATACCATCAAGAGACCCAGTACTTC.

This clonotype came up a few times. DNA of the CDR3: TGTGCCAGCAGCTTAAGGTTTCGAGAGACCCAGTACTTC. Translating gives CASSLRFRETQYF. This sequence joins TRBV13 and TRBJ2-5, with D hard to call. Looked up from germline, CDR1 is PRHDT and CDR2 is FYEKMQ (reference sequence). V gave up 2 bases and J gave up 4 bases, with 8 bases separating them. The CDR3 is 13 residues long.

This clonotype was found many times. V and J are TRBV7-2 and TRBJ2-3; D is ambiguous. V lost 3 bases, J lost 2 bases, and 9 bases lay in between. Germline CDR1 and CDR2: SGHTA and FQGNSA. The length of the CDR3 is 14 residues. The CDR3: CASSFYSYTDTQYF. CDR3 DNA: TGTGCCAGCAGCTTTTATTCTTACACAGATACGCAGTATTTT.

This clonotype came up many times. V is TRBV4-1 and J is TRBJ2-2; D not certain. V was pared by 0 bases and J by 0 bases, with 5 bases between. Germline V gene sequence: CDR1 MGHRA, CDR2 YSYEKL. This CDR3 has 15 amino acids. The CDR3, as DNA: TGCGCCAGCAGCCAAGAACCAGCGAACACCGGGGAGCTGTTTTTT. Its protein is CASSQEPANTGELFF.

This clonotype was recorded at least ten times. CDR3 residues: CASSAGEVPSNEQFF. DNA of the CDR3: TGTGCCAGCAGCGCAGGGGAGGTCCCATCAAATGAGCAGTTCTTC. V gene TRBV7-6 combines with J gene TRBJ2-1, with D perhaps assigned TRBD1 or TRBD2 (6 bases each). The germline CDR1 and CDR2 sequences are SGHVS and FNYEAQ. V lost 5 bases and J 7 bases, leaving 18 bases between the germline ends. This CDR3 comprises 15 residues.

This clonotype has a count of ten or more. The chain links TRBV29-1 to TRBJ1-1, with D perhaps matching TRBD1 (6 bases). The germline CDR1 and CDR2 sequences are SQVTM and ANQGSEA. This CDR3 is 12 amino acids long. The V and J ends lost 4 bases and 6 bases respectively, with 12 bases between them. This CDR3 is CSVGGGEAEAFF. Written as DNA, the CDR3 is TGCAGCGTTGGGGGGGGCGAAGCTGAAGCTTTCTTT.

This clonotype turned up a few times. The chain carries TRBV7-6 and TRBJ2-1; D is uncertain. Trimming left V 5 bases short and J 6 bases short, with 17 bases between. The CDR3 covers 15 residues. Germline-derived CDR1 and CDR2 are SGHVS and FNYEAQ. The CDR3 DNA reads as TGTGCCAGCAGCCACGGCCGGCGGTCCCTCAATGAGCAGTTCTTC. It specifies CASSHGRRSLNEQFF.

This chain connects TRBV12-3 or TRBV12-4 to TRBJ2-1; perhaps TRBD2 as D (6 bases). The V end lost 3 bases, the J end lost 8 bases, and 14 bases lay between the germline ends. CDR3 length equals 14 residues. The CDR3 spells CASSFGALADEQFF. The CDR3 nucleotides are TGTGCCAGCAGTTTTGGGGCACTAGCCGATGAGCAGTTCTTC.

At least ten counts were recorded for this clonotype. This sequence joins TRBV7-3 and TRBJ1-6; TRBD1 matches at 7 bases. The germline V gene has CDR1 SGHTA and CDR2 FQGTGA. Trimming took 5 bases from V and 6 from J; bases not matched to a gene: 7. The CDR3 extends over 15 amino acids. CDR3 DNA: TGTGCCAGCAGCCGGGACAGTATGAGTAATTCACCCCTCCACTTT. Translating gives CASSRDSMSNSPLHF. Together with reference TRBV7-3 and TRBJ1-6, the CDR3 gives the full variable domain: GAGVSQTPSNKVTEKGKYVELRCDPISGHTALYWYRQSLGQGPEFLIYFQGTGAADDSGLPNDRFFAVRPEGSVSTLKIQRTERGDSAVYLCASSRDSMSNSPLHFGNGTRLTVT.

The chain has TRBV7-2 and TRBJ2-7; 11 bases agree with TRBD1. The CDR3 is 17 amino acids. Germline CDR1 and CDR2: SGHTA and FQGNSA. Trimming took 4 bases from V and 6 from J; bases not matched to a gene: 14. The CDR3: CASSSGQGASGGAEQYF. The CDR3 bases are TGTGCCAGCAGCTCCGGACAGGGGGCGAGTGGGGGCGCCGAGCAGTACTTC.

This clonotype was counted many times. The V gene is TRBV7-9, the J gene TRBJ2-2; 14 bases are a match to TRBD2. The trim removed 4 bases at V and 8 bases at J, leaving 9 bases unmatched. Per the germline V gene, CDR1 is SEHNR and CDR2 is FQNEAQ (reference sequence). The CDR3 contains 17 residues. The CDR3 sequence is CASSSLRLAGGTGELFF. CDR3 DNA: TGTGCCAGCAGCTCGTTACGACTAGCGGGAGGGACAGGGGAGCTGTTTTTT.

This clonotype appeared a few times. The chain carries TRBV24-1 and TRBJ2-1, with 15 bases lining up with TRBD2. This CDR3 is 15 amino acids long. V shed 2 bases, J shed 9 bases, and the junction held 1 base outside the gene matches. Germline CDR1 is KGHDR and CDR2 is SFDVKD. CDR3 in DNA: TGTGCCACCAGTGATTGGGGACTAGCGGGAGGTGAGCAGTTCTTC. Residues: CATSDWGLAGGEQFF.

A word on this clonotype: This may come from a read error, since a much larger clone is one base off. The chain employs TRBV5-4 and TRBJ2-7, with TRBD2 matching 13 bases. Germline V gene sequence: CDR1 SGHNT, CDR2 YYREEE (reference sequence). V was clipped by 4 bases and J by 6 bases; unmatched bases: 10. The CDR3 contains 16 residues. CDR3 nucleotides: TGTGCCAGCAGCCCACAACTAGCGGGAGGGCCTAGCGAGCAGTACTTC. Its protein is CASSPQLAGGPSEQYF.

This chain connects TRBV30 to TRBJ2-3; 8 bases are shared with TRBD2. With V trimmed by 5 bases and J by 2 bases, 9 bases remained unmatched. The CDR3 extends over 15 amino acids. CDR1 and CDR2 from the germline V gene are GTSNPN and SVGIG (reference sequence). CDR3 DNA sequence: TGTGCCTGGGGGCGTCAGCGGGGGAACACAGATACGCAGTATTTT. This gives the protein CAWGRQRGNTDTQYF.

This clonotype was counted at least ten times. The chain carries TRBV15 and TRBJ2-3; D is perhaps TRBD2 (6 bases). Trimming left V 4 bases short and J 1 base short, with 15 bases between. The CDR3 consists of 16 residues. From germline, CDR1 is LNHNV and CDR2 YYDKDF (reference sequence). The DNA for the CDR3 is TGTGCCACCAGCAAAGCCAGGACTACCCGCACAGATACGCAGTATTTT. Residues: CATSKARTTRTDTQYF.

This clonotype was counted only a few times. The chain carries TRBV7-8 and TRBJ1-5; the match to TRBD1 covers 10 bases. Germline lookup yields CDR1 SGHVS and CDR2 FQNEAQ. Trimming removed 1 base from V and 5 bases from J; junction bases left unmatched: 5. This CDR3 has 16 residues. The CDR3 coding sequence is TGTGCCAGCAGCTTAGTAGGTGGGACAGGGGATCAGCCCCAGCATTTT. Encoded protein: CASSLVGGTGDQPQHF.